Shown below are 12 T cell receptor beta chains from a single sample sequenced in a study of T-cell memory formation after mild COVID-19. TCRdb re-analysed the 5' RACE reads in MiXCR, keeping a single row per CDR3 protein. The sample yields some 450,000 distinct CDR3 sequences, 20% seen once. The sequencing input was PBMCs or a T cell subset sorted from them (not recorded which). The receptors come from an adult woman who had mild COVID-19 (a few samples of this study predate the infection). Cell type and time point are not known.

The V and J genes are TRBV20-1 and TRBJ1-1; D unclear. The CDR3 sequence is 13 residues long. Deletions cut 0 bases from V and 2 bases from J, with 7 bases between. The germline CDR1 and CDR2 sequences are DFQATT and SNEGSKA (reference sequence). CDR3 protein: CSARDPGNTEAFF. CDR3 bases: TGCAGTGCTAGAGATCCCGGTAACACTGAAGCTTTCTTT.

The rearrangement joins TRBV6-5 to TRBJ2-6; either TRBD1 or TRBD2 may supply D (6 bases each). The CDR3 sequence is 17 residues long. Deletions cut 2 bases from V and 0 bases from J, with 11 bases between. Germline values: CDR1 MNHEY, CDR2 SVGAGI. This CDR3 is CASSYGGPYSGANVLTF. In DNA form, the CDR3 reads TGTGCCAGCAGTTACGGGGGGCCCTACTCTGGGGCCAACGTCCTGACTTTC.

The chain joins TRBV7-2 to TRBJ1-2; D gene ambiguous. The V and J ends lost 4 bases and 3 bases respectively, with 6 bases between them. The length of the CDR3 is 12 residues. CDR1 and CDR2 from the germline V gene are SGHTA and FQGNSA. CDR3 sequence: CASSSYHYGYTF. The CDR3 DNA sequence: TGTGCCAGCAGCTCCTACCACTATGGCTACACCTTC. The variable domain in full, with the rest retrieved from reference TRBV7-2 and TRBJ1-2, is GAGVSQSPSNKVTEKGKDVELRCDPISGHTALYWYRQSLGQGLEFLIYFQGNSAPDKSGLPSDRFSAERTGGSVSTLTIQRTQQEDSAVYLCASSSYHYGYTFGSGTRLTVV.

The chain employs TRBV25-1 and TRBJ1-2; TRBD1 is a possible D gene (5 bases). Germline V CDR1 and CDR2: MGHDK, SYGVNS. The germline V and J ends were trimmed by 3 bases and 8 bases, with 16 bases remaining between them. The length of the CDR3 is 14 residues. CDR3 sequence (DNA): TGTGCCAGCAGTGAGCAGGGAGATTTTTACGGCTACACCTTC. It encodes CASSEQGDFYGYTF.

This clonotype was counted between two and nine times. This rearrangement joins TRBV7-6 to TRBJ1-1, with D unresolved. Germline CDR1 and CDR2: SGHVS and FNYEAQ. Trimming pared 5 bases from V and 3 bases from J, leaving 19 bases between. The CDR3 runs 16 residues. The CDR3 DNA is TGTGCCAGCAGCGTCCCACCCCAGGTTTTGGACACTGAAGCTTTCTTT. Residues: CASSVPPQVLDTEAFF.

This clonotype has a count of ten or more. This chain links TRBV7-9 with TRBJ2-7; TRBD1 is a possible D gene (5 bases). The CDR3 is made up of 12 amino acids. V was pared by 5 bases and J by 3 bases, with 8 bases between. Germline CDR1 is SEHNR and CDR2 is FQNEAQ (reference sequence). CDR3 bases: TGTGCCAGCAGCGAGACAGTCTACGAGCAGTACTTC. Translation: CASSETVYEQYF.

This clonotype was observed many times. CDR3 residues: CASSLMGYNEQFF. CDR3 DNA sequence: TGTGCCAGCAGCTTAATGGGCTACAATGAGCAGTTCTTC. J is TRBJ2-1 and V is TRBV7-3; D unclear. V was clipped by 1 base and J by 3 bases, with 4 bases between them. Per the germline V gene, CDR1 is SGHTA and CDR2 is FQGTGA. The CDR3 spans 13 residues.

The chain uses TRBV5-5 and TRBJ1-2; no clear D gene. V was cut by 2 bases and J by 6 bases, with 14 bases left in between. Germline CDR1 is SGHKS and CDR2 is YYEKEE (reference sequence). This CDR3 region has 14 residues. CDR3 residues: CASSFSQRVDGYTF. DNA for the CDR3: TGTGCCAGCAGCTTTAGCCAGCGCGTCGATGGCTACACCTTC.

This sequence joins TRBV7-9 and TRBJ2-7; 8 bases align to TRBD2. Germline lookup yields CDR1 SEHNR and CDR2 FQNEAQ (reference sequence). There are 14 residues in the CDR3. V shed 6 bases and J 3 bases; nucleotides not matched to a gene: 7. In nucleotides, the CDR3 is TGTGCCAGCAGTCCCACCGCGGGAGGCTACGAGCAGTACTTC. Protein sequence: CASSPTAGGYEQYF.

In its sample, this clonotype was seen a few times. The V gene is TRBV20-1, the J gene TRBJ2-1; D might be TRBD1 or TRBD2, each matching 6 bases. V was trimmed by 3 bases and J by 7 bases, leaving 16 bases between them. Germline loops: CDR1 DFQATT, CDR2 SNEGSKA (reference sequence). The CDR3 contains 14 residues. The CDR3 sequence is CSASSRGVVNEQFF. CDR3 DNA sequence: TGCAGTGCTAGCTCAAGGGGGGTGGTAAATGAGCAGTTCTTC.

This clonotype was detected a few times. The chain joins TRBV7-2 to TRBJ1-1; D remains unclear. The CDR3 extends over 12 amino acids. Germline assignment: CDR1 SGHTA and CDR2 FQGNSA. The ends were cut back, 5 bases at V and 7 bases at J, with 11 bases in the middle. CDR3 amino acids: CASSMRTGEAFF. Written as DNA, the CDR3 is TGTGCCAGCAGCATGAGGACGGGTGAAGCTTTCTTT. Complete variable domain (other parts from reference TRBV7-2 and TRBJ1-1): GAGVSQSPSNKVTEKGKDVELRCDPISGHTALYWYRQSLGQGLEFLIYFQGNSAPDKSGLPSDRFSAERTGGSVSTLTIQRTQQEDSAVYLCASSMRTGEAFFGQGTRLTVV.

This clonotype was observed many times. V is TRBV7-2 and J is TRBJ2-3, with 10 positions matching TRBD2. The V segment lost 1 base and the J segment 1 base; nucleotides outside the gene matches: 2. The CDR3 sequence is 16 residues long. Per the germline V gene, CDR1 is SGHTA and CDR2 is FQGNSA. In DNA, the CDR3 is TGTGCCAGCAGCTTAGTGGGGACTAGCGGCACAGATACGCAGTATTTT. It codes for CASSLVGTSGTDTQYF.